This is a list of T cell receptor beta chains from one sample in a study of PD-1 blockade in classical Hodgkin lymphoma. The table came from immunoSEQ multiplex PCR; TCRdb's copy has only in-frame clones and leaves some out. The data hold about 44,000 clones, with roughly 65% observed a single time. The sequencing here drew on peripheral blood mononuclear cells (PBMCs), taken before the fourth cycle of nivolumab. The receptors stem from a human donor with classical Hodgkin lymphoma. The CDR3 runs from the conserved cysteine through the conserved F or W. D genes are given only for firm matches. Clone size is given for some rows only: seen once, a few or many times, or a class if the clone is expanded.

TRBV6-1,TRBJ2-2,.,.,CASREWLGGELFF,TGTGCCAGCAGAGAGTGGTTGGGTGGGGAGCTGTTTTTT
TRBV28,TRBJ2-3,.,once,CASGGQSTDTQYF,TGTGCCAGCGGAGGACAGTCCACAGATACGCAGTATTTT
TRBV7-9,TRBJ2-7,TRBD1,.,CASSLETGGLYEQYF,TGTGCCAGCAGCTTAGAAACAGGGGGCTTATACGAGCAGTACTTC
TRBV18,TRBJ2-2,TRBD1,.,CASSPATRGLNTGELFF,TGTGCCAGCTCACCAGCGACCAGGGGGCTTAACACCGGGGAGCTGTTTTTT
TRBV6-5,TRBJ1-1,TRBD1,few,CASSLTGRTEAFF,TGTGCCAGCAGTTTGACAGGGCGAACTGAAGCTTTCTTT
TRBV27,TRBJ1-4,.,.,CASSLGGPNEKLFF,TGTGCCAGCAGTTTGGGGGGCCCTAATGAAAAACTGTTTTTT
TRBV28,TRBJ1-5,.,.,CASSLWGRDNQPQHF,TGTGCCAGCAGTTTATGGGGGAGGGACAATCAGCCCCAGCATTTT
TRBV19,TRBJ2-2,.,.,CASSWGVDTGELFF,TGTGCCAGTAGTTGGGGGGTTGACACCGGGGAGCTGTTTTTT
TRBV6-5,TRBJ2-5,.,.,CATGSFLQETQYF,TGTGCCACGGGATCCTTCTTACAAGAGACCCAGTACTTC
TRBV28,TRBJ2-3,.,.,CASSLWLRTDGTDTQYF,TGTGCCAGCAGTTTATGGCTACGGACAGACGGCACAGATACGCAGTATTTT
TRBV19,TRBJ1-2,.,.,CASSIGSDIHEGGYTF,TGTGCCAGTAGTATAGGGTCGGACATCCATGAGGGCGGCTACACCTTC
TRBV7-3,TRBJ2-1,TRBD1,.,CASSRQGTYNEQFF,TGTGCCAGCAGCCGACAGGGCACCTACAATGAGCAGTTCTTC
TRBV7-6,TRBJ1-6,TRBD1,few,CASSYGTENSPLHF,TGTGCCAGCAGCTACGGGACAGAAAATTCACCCCTCCACTTT
TRBV7-2,TRBJ2-7,.,.,CASSSTGYEQYF,TGTGCCAGCAGCTCCACAGGTTACGAGCAGTACTTC
TRBV11-2,TRBJ2-3,TRBD2,.,CASSAHRGDFSTDTQYF,TGTGCCAGCAGCGCGCATCGGGGGGACTTTAGCACAGATACGCAGTATTTT
TRBV6-5,TRBJ1-2,.,few,CASSYLGYGYTF,TGTGCCAGCAGTTATTTGGGCTATGGCTACACCTTC
TRBV19,TRBJ2-2,TRBD1,.,CASSIAGTGASTGELFF,TGTGCCAGTAGTATAGCGGGGACAGGGGCGAGCACCGGGGAGCTGTTTTTT
TRBV9,TRBJ1-5,.,.,CASSARGYSNQPQHF,TGTGCCAGCAGCGCCAGGGGCTATAGCAATCAGCCCCAGCATTTT
TRBV18,TRBJ2-1,.,.,CASSPGPNEQFF,TGTGCCAGCTCACCAGGGCCCAATGAGCAGTTCTTC
TRBV5-6,TRBJ1-5,.,once,CASSSQRESAYSNQPQHF,TGTGCCAGCAGCTCCCAGAGAGAATCGGCCTATAGCAATCAGCCCCAGCATTTT
TRBV21-1,TRBJ2-3,.,.,CASSNPPRRDGTSTDTQYF,TGTGCCAGCAGCAACCCCCCGCGGAGGGACGGCACTAGCACAGATACGCAGTATTTT
TRBV7-9,TRBJ1-1,.,.,CASSLDPTEAFF,TGTGCCAGCAGCTTAGACCCCACTGAAGCTTTCTTT
TRBV7-2,TRBJ1-5,.,.,CASSLEGDQPQHF,TGTGCCAGCAGCTTAGAGGGTGATCAGCCCCAGCATTTT
TRBV30,TRBJ1-3,.,few,CAWSPRAGGNTIYF,TGTGCCTGGAGTCCCAGGGCGGGCGGAAACACCATATATTTT
TRBV10-3,TRBJ2-2,.,.,CAISEKNKGQYTGELFF,TGTGCCATCAGTGAAAAAAATAAAGGACAGTACACCGGGGAGCTGTTTTTT
TRBV7-9,TRBJ2-7,TRBD2,many,CASSPRGLAGGYEQYF,TGTGCCAGCAGTCCCAGGGGACTAGCGGGGGGTTACGAGCAGTACTTC